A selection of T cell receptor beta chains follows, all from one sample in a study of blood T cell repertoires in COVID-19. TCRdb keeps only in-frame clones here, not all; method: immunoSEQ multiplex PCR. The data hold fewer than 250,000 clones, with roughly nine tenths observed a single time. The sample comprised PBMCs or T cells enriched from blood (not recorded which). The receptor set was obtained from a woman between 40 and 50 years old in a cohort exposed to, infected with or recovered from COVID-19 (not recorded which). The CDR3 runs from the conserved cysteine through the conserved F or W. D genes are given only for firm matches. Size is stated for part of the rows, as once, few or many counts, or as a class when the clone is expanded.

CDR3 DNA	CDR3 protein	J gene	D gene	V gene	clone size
TGTGCCACCAGTGATGGTCCAGGGGGCGCCTATGGCTACACCTTC	CATSDGPGGAYGYTF	TRBJ1-2	TRBD1	TRBV24-1	.
TGCGCCAGCAGCCCTCAGGGGGCGAATTCACCCCTCCACTTT	CASSPQGANSPLHF	TRBJ1-6	TRBD1	TRBV4-3	few
TGCGCCAGCAGCTACAGGGAGAGGCAGGAGCAGTACTTC	CASSYRERQEQYF	TRBJ2-7	.	TRBV5-1	.
TGCGCCAGCAGTGAGTCGGGAGGGCGTCAGCCCCAGCATTTT	CASSESGGRQPQHF	TRBJ1-5	.	TRBV10-2	.
TGTGCCAGTAGTATAGGGCGACAGGGGATCGGTGAAAAACTGTTTTTT	CASSIGRQGIGEKLFF	TRBJ1-4	TRBD1	TRBV19	few
TGTGCCAGCAGTTTGGTCGAGGCCGGGGAGCTGTTTTTT	CASSLVEAGELFF	TRBJ2-2	.	TRBV28	.
TGTGCCAGCAGTTACAGGGGGCGGGACACTGAAGCTTTCTTT	CASSYRGRDTEAFF	TRBJ1-1	TRBD1	TRBV28	.
TGTGCCAGCAGTAACACACAGGGGGCAGATACGCAGTATTTT	CASSNTQGADTQYF	TRBJ2-3	TRBD1	TRBV28	once
TGTGCCAGCAGCTTCAGGACAGGGGGTGTTGAGACCCAGTACTTC	CASSFRTGGVETQYF	TRBJ2-5	TRBD1	TRBV5-4	.
TGTGCCAGCAGCTTGGGGACAGGGAGAACTGAAGCTTTCTTT	CASSLGTGRTEAFF	TRBJ1-1	TRBD1	TRBV5-4	.
TGTGCCATCAGTGAGCCTAGCGCCAAAGTCTCCTACAATGAGCAGTTCTTC	CAISEPSAKVSYNEQFF	TRBJ2-1	.	TRBV10-3	.
TGTGCCAGTAGGGAACCGGGACAGGGGAGCAATCAGCCCCAGCATTTT	CASREPGQGSNQPQHF	TRBJ1-5	TRBD1	TRBV19	.
TGTGCCAGCAGAGAGAAGCTATACACTGAAGCTTTCTTT	CASREKLYTEAFF	TRBJ1-1	.	TRBV12-3/TRBV12-4	.
TGTGCCAGCCGTCCCGGGTACACCTACGAGCAGTACTTC	CASRPGYTYEQYF	TRBJ2-7	.	TRBV6-5	.
TGTGCCAGCAGCCAAGATTATTCCCCCTCGGGTGAGCAGTTCTTC	CASSQDYSPSGEQFF	TRBJ2-1	.	TRBV3-1/TRBV3-2	.
TGTGCCAGCAGCTCCCCTTGGGAGGGAATTGATGGCTACACCTTC	CASSSPWEGIDGYTF	TRBJ1-2	.	TRBV7-2	.
TGCAGCGTTACCGGGACAGTCTCCTACGAGCAGTACTTC	CSVTGTVSYEQYF	TRBJ2-7	TRBD1	TRBV29-1	few
TGTGCCAGCACTCGGACAGGGTTACACGAGCAGTACTTC	CASTRTGLHEQYF	TRBJ2-7	TRBD1	TRBV12-3/TRBV12-4	.
TGTGCCAGCAGCTCCATGGGACAGCCCTACAATGAGCAGTTCTTC	CASSSMGQPYNEQFF	TRBJ2-1	TRBD1	TRBV5-4	.
TGCGCCAGCAGTGAGGGAAACCGGGACAGGGAAGTGGGCACTGAAGCTTTCTTT	CASSEGNRDREVGTEAFF	TRBJ1-1	TRBD1	TRBV10-2	.
TGTGCCAGCAGCCATAACGTATTTGGGGACAGGGGGTACGGGGAGCTGTTTTTT	CASSHNVFGDRGYGELFF	TRBJ2-2	TRBD1	TRBV9	once
TGTGCCAGCAGCCCTCGGACAGGTGGTGGGATGAACACTGAAGCTTTCTTT	CASSPRTGGGMNTEAFF	TRBJ1-1	TRBD1	TRBV6-2/TRBV6-3	.
TGTGCCAGCAGCCCAGGGGCCAGCGGGAGAAGCAATGAGCAGTTCTTC	CASSPGASGRSNEQFF	TRBJ2-1	TRBD2	TRBV11-2	.
TGTGCCAGCAGTCCGCTTGGAGGGATGAACACTGAAGCTTTCTTT	CASSPLGGMNTEAFF	TRBJ1-1	.	TRBV28	.
TGTGCCAGCAGCCTACTAGAAAGCCTTAATTCACCCCTCCACTTT	CASSLLESLNSPLHF	TRBJ1-6	.	TRBV7-9	.
TGTGCCACCAGCAGAGGGGCCGGGACACCGAACACCGGGGAGCTGTTTTTT	CATSRGAGTPNTGELFF	TRBJ2-2	.	TRBV15	.
TGTGCCACAACAGGGGGCGATTCCTCTGGGGCCAACGTCCTGACTTTC	CATTGGDSSGANVLTF	TRBJ2-6	TRBD1	TRBV15	.
TGCGCCAGCATGACTAGCGGAAAAGAGACCCAGTACTTC	CASMTSGKETQYF	TRBJ2-5	TRBD2	TRBV5-1	.
TGTGCCAGCAGCAAACCTTTAGCGGGAGGAGGCAATGAGCAGTTCTTC	CASSKPLAGGGNEQFF	TRBJ2-1	TRBD2	TRBV9	.
TGTGCCAGCAGTGAGACTAGCGGGGTCCCCGGGGAGCTGTTTTTT	CASSETSGVPGELFF	TRBJ2-2	TRBD2	TRBV2	.
TGCGCCAGCAGTGAGAGCTACAGGGGTGGGGGTTCACCCCTCCACTTT	CASSESYRGGGSPLHF	TRBJ1-6	TRBD1	TRBV10-2	once
TGTGCCATCAGTGAGACTTACGAGCAGTACTTC	CAISETYEQYF	TRBJ2-7	.	TRBV10-3	.
TGTGCCAGCCGACTAGCGGGAGGGTCCTACGAGCAGTACTTC	CASRLAGGSYEQYF	TRBJ2-7	TRBD2	TRBV6-5	.
TGTGCCAGCAGCCCTGGACTAGCGGTACTCGAGACCCAGTACTTC	CASSPGLAVLETQYF	TRBJ2-5	TRBD2	TRBV7-9	.
TGTGCCAGCAGTACAAGACAGTTTTATGGCTACACCTTC	CASSTRQFYGYTF	TRBJ1-2	.	TRBV27	.
TGCAGCGTTGAAGCCGAGGACAGGGAGGAGTACGAGCAGTACTTC	CSVEAEDREEYEQYF	TRBJ2-7	TRBD1	TRBV29-1	.
TGTGCCAGCAGCTTGGGTGCAGGGCAAGCTTTCTTT	CASSLGAGQAFF	TRBJ1-1	.	TRBV13	.
TGCAGCGTCCAACCTATAATCACAACTAATGAAAAACTGTTTTTT	CSVQPIITTNEKLFF	TRBJ1-4	.	TRBV29-1	.
TGTGCCAGCAGCCAGGGGGACACTGAAGCTTTCTTT	CASSQGDTEAFF	TRBJ1-1	TRBD1	TRBV7-6	.
TGCGCCAGCGGTAGCGGGGTCTCCTACAATGAGCAGTTCTTC	CASGSGVSYNEQFF	TRBJ2-1	TRBD2	TRBV10-2	.